This T cell receptor (beta chain) was identified in a study of technical replicates of blood from a few donors. J lost 5 bases, V lost 3 bases, and 5 bases had no gene match. Germline lookup yields CDR1 MGHRA and CDR2 YSYEKL. There are 15 residues in the CDR3. The assay was immunoSEQ multiplex PCR, and TCRdb's table has in-frame clones only and misses some. The sample lists about 68,000 clones, under 98% seen once, with around 0.3% in the top ten. This clonotype was sampled from a human donor in good health. The chain has TRBV4-1 and TRBJ2-2, with 8 bases identical to TRBD1. Material: T cells isolated from PBMCs. The CDR3 bases are TGCGCCAGCAGCCATTTACAGGGGGGAACCGGGGAGCTGTTTTTT. Its translation: CASSHLQGGTGELFF.